This entry lists 9 T cell receptor beta chains sequenced from one sample in a study of T cells in women clearing cervical HPV infection. Clones were read by immunoSEQ multiplex PCR, and TCRdb kept only the in-frame ones, dropping some. Its table records 35,000 to 45,000 clones. Sequenced material: blood buffy coat. The receptor source for this set is a woman between 18 and 70 years old with a cervical HPV16 infection that either progressed to CIN3+ or cleared (not recorded which).

As regards this clone: The read halts 3 residues ahead of the CDR3 end, with the missing end drawn from the germline J gene. The V call is TRBV28, the J call TRBJ1-5, with TRBD1 identical over 10 bases. CDR1 MDHEN and CDR2 SYDVKM come from the germline V gene. Trimming took 5 bases from V and 2 from J; bases not matched to a gene: 3. This CDR3 has 15 amino acids. CDR3 in amino acids: CASSPGTGGNQPQHF. The part of the CDR3 DNA that was read is TGTGCCAGCAGTCCAGGGACAGGGGGCAATCAGCCC.

As for this clone: The read ends 3 residues before the CDR3 terminus; that terminus is restored from the germline J gene. This rearrangement joins TRBV18 to TRBJ1-2; 8 bases fit TRBD1. CDR3 length: 15 amino acids. Germline CDR1 is KGHSH and CDR2 is LQKENI. The CDR3 spells CASSPTQGAYRDYTF. The DNA read from the CDR3 is TGTGCCAGCTCACCAACGCAGGGGGCATATAGGGAC.

Details on this clone: The missing CDR3 end, 3 residues past where the read stops, is filled in from the germline J gene. The chain uses TRBV28 and TRBJ1-6; TRBD1 agrees at 7 bases. Germline CDR1 MDHEN, CDR2 SYDVKM. Trimming cost V 6 bases and J 10 bases; bases outside gene matches: 6. There are 13 residues in the CDR3. The CDR3 protein is CASRSTGVSPLHF. The CDR3 DNA, read in part, is TGTGCCAGCAGAAGCACAGGGGTATCACCC.

As for this clone: Read data end 3 residues before the CDR3 end; the end is taken from the germline J gene. The chain employs TRBV5-1 and TRBJ2-5; maybe TRBD1 (6 bases). Per germline, CDR1 SGHRS and CDR2 YFSETQ. The CDR3 runs to 15 residues. The V gene lost 4 bases and the J gene lost 2 bases, with 15 bases spanning the gap. The sequenced part of the CDR3 DNA is TGCGCCAGCAGCAGGTCACAGGGTGATCAAGAGACC. Translating gives CASSRSQGDQET. In full, the CDR3 reads CASSRSQGDQETQYF.

With respect to this clone: The read terminates 3 residues before the CDR3 end, so the remaining end is supplied by the germline J gene. J is TRBJ2-3 and V is TRBV5-1; D is perhaps TRBD1 (5 bases). The CDR3 covers 13 residues. Germline CDR1 is SGHRS and CDR2 is YFSETQ. The CDR3 DNA, read in part, is TGCGCCAGCAGCTTGGAGGGGCGAGAGACG. This translates into CASSLEGRET. The whole CDR3 protein is CASSLEGRETQYF.

In regard to this clone: The sequence runs out 3 residues before the end of the CDR3; the remainder is reconstructed from the germline J gene. V and J are TRBV4-2 and TRBJ2-2; 8 bases agree with TRBD2. CDR1 and CDR2 from the germline V gene are LGHNA and YNFKEQ. The CDR3 covers 18 residues. Trimming removed 3 bases from V and 4 bases from J; junction bases left unmatched: 13. The CDR3 DNA, read in part, is TGTGCCAGCAGCCACCTGAATAGTCTCGCGGGAGGCACCGGGGAG. Protein: CASSHLNSLAGGTGE. The complete CDR3 reads CASSHLNSLAGGTGELFF.

As concerns this clone: The sequenced fragment ends 3 residues before the CDR3 boundary, so the rest is inferred from the germline J gene. V gene TRBV11-2 combines with J gene TRBJ2-7; a weak D match, TRBD2 (5 bases). The CDR3 covers 12 residues. Trimming took 8 bases from V and 5 from J, leaving 13 bases between them. Germline CDR1 reads SGHAT; CDR2 reads FQNNGV. The CDR3 sequence is CASGPGFHEQYF. The sequenced part of the CDR3 DNA is TGTGCCAGCGGGCCGGGGTTCCACGAG.

Concerning this clone itself: The observed sequence ends 3 residues before the CDR3 terminus, with the missing tail filled in from the germline J gene. The sample contains more than one DNA sequence encoding this CDR3. V and J are TRBV2 and TRBJ2-5; the D is unclear. The CDR3 runs 15 residues. CDR1 SNHLY and CDR2 FYNNEI come from the germline V gene. The germline V and J ends were trimmed by 6 bases and 5 bases, with 19 bases remaining between them. CDR3 DNA (partial): TGTGCCAGCAGCATACGGCCTTTAGCTCAGGAGACC. Its translation is CASSIRPLAQET. The entire CDR3 protein is CASSIRPLAQETQYF.

Regarding this clone: Read coverage stops 3 residues before the CDR3 terminus; the germline J gene supplies the remainder. The J gene is TRBJ1-5, the V gene TRBV20-1; no definite D call. Germline lookup yields CDR1 DFQATT and CDR2 SNEGSKA (reference sequence). CDR3 length: 13 amino acids. Trimming pared 0 bases from V and 3 bases from J, leaving 6 bases between. CDR3 region: CSARDQSNQPQHF. CDR3 DNA, as far as it was read: TGCAGTGCTAGAGATCAGTCCAATCAGCCC.